Here is one T cell receptor (beta chain) with its context. The data belong to a study of early T cells in non-severe SARS-CoV-2 infection. V lost 0 bases and J lost 3; bases outside the gene matches: 3. CDR1 is SGHNT, CDR2 YYREEE, per germline (reference sequence). This CDR3 contains 15 residues. TCRdb redid the calling of the 5' RACE reads with MiXCR, one entry per CDR3 protein. The sample holds about 33,000 distinct CDR3 sequences, over 4.5% seen once. Sequenced material: whole blood. The sequence was collected from an adult who was a healthcare worker with PCR-confirmed SARS-CoV-2 infection or an uninfected control (not recorded which). The chain is built from TRBV5-4 and TRBJ1-2; 9 nucleotides align to TRBD1. CDR3 in amino acids: CASSLGQGDYYGYTF. The DNA of the CDR3 is TGTGCCAGCAGCTTGGGACAGGGGGATTACTATGGCTACACCTTC.